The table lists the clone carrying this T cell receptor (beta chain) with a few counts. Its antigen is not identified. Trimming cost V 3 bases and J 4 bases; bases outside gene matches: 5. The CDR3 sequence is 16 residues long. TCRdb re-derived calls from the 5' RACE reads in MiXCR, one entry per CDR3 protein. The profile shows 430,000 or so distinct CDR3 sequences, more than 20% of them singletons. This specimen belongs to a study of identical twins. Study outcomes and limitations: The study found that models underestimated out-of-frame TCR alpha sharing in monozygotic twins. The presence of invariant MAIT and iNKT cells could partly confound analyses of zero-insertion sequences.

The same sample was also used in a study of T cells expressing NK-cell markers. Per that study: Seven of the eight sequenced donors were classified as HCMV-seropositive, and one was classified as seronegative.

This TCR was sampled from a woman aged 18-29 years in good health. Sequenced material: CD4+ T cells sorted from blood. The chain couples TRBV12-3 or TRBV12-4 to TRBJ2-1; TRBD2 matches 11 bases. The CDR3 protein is CASSFSGGAGYNEQFF. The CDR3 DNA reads TGTGCCAGCAGTTTTAGCGGGGGGGCGGGGTACAATGAGCAGTTCTTC.